These 8 T cell receptor beta chains were sequenced from one sample in a study of T cell responses to AZD1222 COVID-19 vaccine (dated by TCRdb to the early 2020s). The intended sense of this specimen's time point label: about 28 days (+/-7) after the second vaccine dose. The meaning of the sample's treatment or condition label: meningococcal conjugate vaccine given as trial control. Receptor amplification or capture employed the immunoSEQ multiplex PCR assay. The table was pulled from immuneACCESS by TCRdb, which kept in-frame rearrangements only. Such tables lose some clones; where checked, under half of the loss comes from unresolved V genes, and the rest has no known cause. The sample table holds 79,000 or so clones, of which 60% to 85% were seen once. Of the sample, 27% is held by the ten largest clones. The material sequenced was peripheral blood, taken 28 days after the second dose of the MenACWY control vaccine. All receptors come from an adult who received the MenACWY meningococcal vaccine as a control.

V usage is TRBV12-3 or TRBV12-4 and J usage is TRBJ1-1; tentatively, D is TRBD1 (5 bases). CDR3 length equals 13 residues. V gave up 5 bases and J gave up 1 base, with 8 bases separating them. The CDR3 DNA follows: TGTGCCAGCAGTCCGACAGCGAACACTGAAGCTTTCTTT. This sequence encodes CASSPTANTEAFF.

The J gene is TRBJ1-4, the V gene TRBV28; weak D call: TRBD1 (6 bases). The V end lost 5 bases, the J end lost 13 bases, and 14 bases lay between the germline ends. CDR1 and CDR2 (germline): MDHEN, SYDVKM. The CDR3 runs to 12 residues. The CDR3 region is CASSLLQGSLFF. The CDR3 DNA follows: TGTGCCAGCAGTCTACTACAGGGCTCACTGTTTTTT. Drawing the rest from reference TRBV28 and TRBJ1-4, the complete variable domain is DVKVTQSSRYLVKRTGEKVFLECVQDMDHENMFWYRQDPGLGLRLIYFSYDVKMKEKGDIPEGYSVSREKKERFSLILESASTNQTSMYLCASSLLQGSLFFGSGTQLSVL.

The chain employs TRBV7-3 and TRBJ1-1; perhaps TRBD1 as D (5 bases). This CDR3 contains 13 residues. Trimming cost V 6 bases and J 0 bases, with 8 bases left between them. CDR1 is SGHTA, CDR2 FQGTGA, per germline. The CDR3 nucleotides are TGTGCCAGCAGTGAGGGGATGAACACTGAAGCTTTCTTT. It is translated as CASSEGMNTEAFF.

Here the CDR3 DNA reads TGTGCCACCGCTGGGCAACTTAACACTGAAGCTTTCTTT. Translating it yields CATAGQLNTEAFF. The chain has TRBV19 and TRBJ1-1; D unresolved. The CDR3 has 13 residues. The germline V gene encodes CDR1 LNHDA and CDR2 SQIVND (reference sequence). Trimming cost V 10 bases and J 2 bases, with 14 bases left between them. Together with reference TRBV19 and TRBJ1-1, the CDR3 gives the full variable domain: DGGITQSPKYLFRKEGQNVTLSCEQNLNHDAMYWYRQDPGQGLRLIYYSQIVNDFQKGDIAEGYSVSREKKESFPLTVTSAQKNPTAFYLCATAGQLNTEAFFGQGTRLTVV.

The V and J genes are TRBV7-8 and TRBJ2-5, with 10 bases fitting TRBD1. The CDR3 totals 14 residues. V shed 8 bases, J shed 9 bases, and the junction held 12 bases outside the gene matches. Germline values: CDR1 SGHVS, CDR2 FQNEAQ. CDR3 DNA: TGTGCCAGCGACCCATCGACAGGGGGCTGGGCCCAGTACTTC. It yields the protein CASDPSTGGWAQYF.

This chain joins TRBV6-6 and TRBJ1-3, with TRBD1 as a possible D gene (5 bases). The germline V gene encodes CDR1 MNHNY and CDR2 SVGAGI (reference sequence). This CDR3 is 15 amino acids long. The germline V and J ends were trimmed by 6 bases and 3 bases, with 15 bases remaining between them. CDR3 in DNA: TGTGCCAGCAGCTACGGAGGCCAGGGTGGAAACACCATATATTTT. This codes for CASSYGGQGGNTIYF.

The chain combines TRBV11-2 with TRBJ2-4, with D hard to call. The CDR3 spans 14 residues. CDR1 SGHAT and CDR2 FQNNGV come from the germline V gene. V lost 5 bases, J lost 5 bases, and 13 bases lay in between. The CDR3 coding sequence is TGTGCCAGCAGCCGAAGCCGAGTTCAAAACATTCAGTACTTC. This gives the protein CASSRSRVQNIQYF.

The V and J genes are TRBV5-1 and TRBJ2-1; 7 bases map to TRBD2. Per the germline V gene, CDR1 is SGHRS and CDR2 is YFSETQ. Germline trimming cut 4 bases from V and 7 bases from J; bases unmatched to any gene: 11. The CDR3 spans 15 residues. Written as DNA, the CDR3 is TGCGCCAGCAGCCCCGGTTATGGGAGGGAAAATGAGCAGTTCTTC. As protein: CASSPGYGRENEQFF.